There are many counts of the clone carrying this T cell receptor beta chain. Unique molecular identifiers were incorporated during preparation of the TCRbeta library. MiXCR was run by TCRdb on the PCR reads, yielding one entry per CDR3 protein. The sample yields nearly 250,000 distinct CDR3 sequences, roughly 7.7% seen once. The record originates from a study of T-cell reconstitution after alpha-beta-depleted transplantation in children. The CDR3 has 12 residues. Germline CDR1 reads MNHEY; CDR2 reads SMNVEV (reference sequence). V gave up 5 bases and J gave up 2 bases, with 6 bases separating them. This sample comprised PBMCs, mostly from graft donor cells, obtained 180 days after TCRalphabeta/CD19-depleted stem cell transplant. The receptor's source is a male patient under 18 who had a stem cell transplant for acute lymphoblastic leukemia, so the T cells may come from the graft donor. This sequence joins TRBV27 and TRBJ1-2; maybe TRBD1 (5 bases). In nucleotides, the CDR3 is TGTGCCAGCAGTAGACAGAACTATGGCTACACCTTC. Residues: CASSRQNYGYTF.